The subject of this entry is one T cell receptor beta chain. This CDR3 comprises 18 residues. CDR1 is SEHNR and CDR2 is FQNEAQ in the germline V gene (reference sequence). Trimming left V 4 bases short and J 7 bases short, with 25 bases between. This entry comes from a study of T cell changes during pregnancy in multiple sclerosis. Assay: immunoSEQ multiplex PCR; the TCRdb copy retains only in-frame clones and omits some. The sample lists 15,000 to 17,000 clones; around 83% were seen once. Sequencing was performed on CD8+ T cells from peripheral blood mononuclear cells, taken after pregnancy. This chain links TRBV7-9 with TRBJ1-4; possibly TRBD1 for D (6 bases). This TCR was sampled from a female donor in good health, enrolled as a control in a pregnancy study. For the CDR3, the DNA is TGTGCCAGCAGCTCGCCGAACCCTGTTGAGGGGGTGAGTGAAAAACTGTTTTTT. This codes for CASSSPNPVEGVSEKLFF.